This T cell receptor beta chain was found in a study of blood T cells in healthy people across ages. Study-level points and caveats: PBMC samples, being unsorted, prevented any conclusive comparison of naive and antigen-experienced cells.

A sample-barcoded 5' primer and a J-beta primer mix were used in a second PCR of roughly 6 to 12 cycles. MiXCR, run by TCRdb on the 5' RACE reads, gives a single entry per CDR3 protein. The table lists hundreds of thousands of distinct CDR3 sequences, around 21% of them singletons. This clonotype has more than one count but fewer than ten. The target antigen is unknown. The CDR3 extends over 14 amino acids. Trimming removed 7 bases at V and 5 bases at J, with 14 bases between. Germline assignment: CDR1 SNHLY and CDR2 FYNNEI. The sequence derives from an older man in good health. This sequence joins TRBV2 and TRBJ1-4, with D tentatively TRBD1 (5 bases). Sequences were obtained from blood. CDR3 residues: CASTFSGKNEKLFF. The DNA of the CDR3 is TGTGCCAGCACTTTTTCAGGGAAGAATGAAAAACTGTTTTTT.